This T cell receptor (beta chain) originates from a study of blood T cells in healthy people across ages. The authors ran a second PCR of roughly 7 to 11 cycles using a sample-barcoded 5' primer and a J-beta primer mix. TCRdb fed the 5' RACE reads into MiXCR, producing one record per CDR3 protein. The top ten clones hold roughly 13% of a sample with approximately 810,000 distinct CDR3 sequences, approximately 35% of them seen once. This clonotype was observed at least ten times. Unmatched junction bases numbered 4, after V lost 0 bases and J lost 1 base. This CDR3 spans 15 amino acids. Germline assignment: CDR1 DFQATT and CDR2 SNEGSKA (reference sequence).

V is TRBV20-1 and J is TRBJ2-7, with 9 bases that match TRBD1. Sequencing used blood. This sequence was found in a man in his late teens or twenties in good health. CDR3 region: CSARDRGQGSYEQYF. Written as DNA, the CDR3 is TGCAGTGCTAGAGATCGGGGACAGGGTTCCTACGAGCAGTACTTC.